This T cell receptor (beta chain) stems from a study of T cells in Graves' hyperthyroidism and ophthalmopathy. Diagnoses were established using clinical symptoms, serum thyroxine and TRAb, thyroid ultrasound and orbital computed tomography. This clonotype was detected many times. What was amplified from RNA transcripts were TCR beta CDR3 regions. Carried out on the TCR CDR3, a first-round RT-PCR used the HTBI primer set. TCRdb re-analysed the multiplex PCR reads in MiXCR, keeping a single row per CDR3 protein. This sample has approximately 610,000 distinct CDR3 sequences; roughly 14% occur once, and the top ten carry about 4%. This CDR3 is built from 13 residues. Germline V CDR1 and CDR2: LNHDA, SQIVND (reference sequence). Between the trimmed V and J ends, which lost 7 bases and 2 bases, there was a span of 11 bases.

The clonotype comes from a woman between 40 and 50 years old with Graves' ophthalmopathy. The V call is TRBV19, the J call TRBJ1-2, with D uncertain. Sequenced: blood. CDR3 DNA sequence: TGTGCCAGTACCAACTGGGAAAACTATGGCTACACCTTC. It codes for CASTNWENYGYTF.